Listed below are T cell receptor beta chains from one sample, sequenced in a study of cytomegalovirus exposure and HLA in healthy donors. Method: immunoSEQ multiplex PCR; TCRdb's copy keeps in-frame clones and lacks some. Of over 150,000 clones in the sample, 70% to 80% were seen once. Input material: PBMCs. These receptors were collected from a man aged 25-40 years in good health and CMV-seropositive. The CDR3 runs from the conserved cysteine through the conserved F or W. Each record gives: clone size, D gene, V gene, J gene, CDR3 protein, CDR3 DNA. A D gene is named only where the DNA matches it firmly. Clone size appears in some rows only: once, few, many, or a class for an expanded clone.

.,TRBD2,TRBV7-2,TRBJ2-7,CASRLGAGAEQYF,TGTGCCAGCAGGTTGGGAGCGGGGGCCGAGCAGTACTTC
.,TRBD2,TRBV30,TRBJ2-3,CAGAGASTDTQYF,TGTGCCGGAGCGGGAGCTAGCACAGATACGCAGTATTTT
.,.,TRBV21-1,TRBJ2-1,CASSGSGLRGGEQFF,TGTGCCAGCAGCGGATCAGGCCTACGAGGGGGTGAGCAGTTCTTC
.,.,TRBV7-2,TRBJ2-2,CASSLDYHNTGELFF,TGTGCCAGCAGCTTAGACTACCATAACACCGGGGAGCTGTTTTTT
.,TRBD1,TRBV2,TRBJ2-3,CASSRDRGLDTQYF,TGTGCCAGCTCCCGGGACAGGGGGCTAGATACGCAGTATTTT
.,TRBD2,TRBV19,TRBJ2-3,CASTPLGGGLTDTQYF,TGTGCCAGTACTCCCCTTGGGGGGGGTCTGACAGATACGCAGTATTTT
.,TRBD1,TRBV29-1,TRBJ1-4,CSVEEGTGNEKLFF,TGCAGCGTTGAAGAGGGGACAGGTAATGAAAAACTGTTTTTT
few,.,TRBV27,TRBJ1-5,CASSPSTGINQPQHF,TGTGCCAGCAGTCCCTCAACAGGGATCAATCAGCCCCAGCATTTT
.,TRBD1,TRBV7-9,TRBJ1-2,CASSLRTGYGYTF,TGTGCCAGCAGCTTGCGGACAGGCTATGGCTACACCTTC
.,TRBD2,TRBV5-1,TRBJ2-2,CASSSTQAGGPTGELFF,TGCGCCAGCAGCTCCACTCAAGCGGGGGGGCCTACCGGGGAGCTGTTTTTT
.,.,TRBV18,TRBJ1-1,CASSPGLAGNTEAFF,TGTGCCAGCTCACCAGGGCTCGCAGGAAACACTGAAGCTTTCTTT
.,.,TRBV30,TRBJ2-3,CAWRWGTSTDTQYF,TGTGCCTGGCGTTGGGGGACTAGCACAGATACGCAGTATTTT
once,TRBD2,TRBV11-1,TRBJ2-1,CASSPKAGGPREDEQFF,TGTGCCAGCAGCCCGAAAGCGGGGGGGCCCCGGGAAGATGAGCAGTTCTTC
.,.,TRBV5-6,TRBJ1-2,CASSLQGSNCGYTF,TGTGCCAGCAGCTTGCAGGGTTCTAACTGTGGCTACACCTTC
.,.,TRBV11-1,TRBJ2-7,CASSLRRFGAEQYF,TGTGCCAGCAGCTTAAGGCGGTTTGGAGCCGAGCAGTACTTC
once,.,TRBV30,TRBJ2-5,CAWSPRYGGTEETQYF,TGTGCCTGGAGTCCCCGCTACGGGGGTACAGAAGAGACCCAGTACTTC
.,.,TRBV6-1,TRBJ1-6,CASSEWPEGSPLHF,TGTGCCAGCAGTGAATGGCCGGAGGGGTCACCCCTCCACTTT
.,.,TRBV5-1,TRBJ2-1,CASSLQGRENEQFF,TGCGCCAGCAGCTTGCAGGGTCGCGAAAATGAGCAGTTCTTC
.,TRBD1,TRBV6-5,TRBJ2-7,CASSYLDRLGEQYF,TGTGCCAGCAGTTACCTGGACAGGTTAGGCGAGCAGTACTTC
.,.,TRBV6-1,TRBJ2-7,CASSNRKTYEQYF,TGTGCCAGCAGCAACAGGAAAACCTACGAGCAGTACTTC
.,.,TRBV10-1,TRBJ1-2,CASSPHRDYGYTF,TGCGCCAGCAGCCCCCACAGGGATTATGGCTACACCTTC
.,.,TRBV12-5,TRBJ2-7,CASGLGLVYEQYF,TGTGCTAGTGGTTTGGGCCTAGTATACGAGCAGTACTTC
.,TRBD1,TRBV2,TRBJ1-5,CASSGQGAYQPQHF,TGTGCCAGCAGCGGACAGGGGGCATATCAGCCCCAGCATTTT
once,TRBD1,TRBV30,TRBJ2-5,CAWRQSGTGKYF,TGTGCCTGGAGACAATCCGGGACAGGGAAGTACTTC
.,.,TRBV5-6,TRBJ2-6,CASSYRVSGANVLTF,TGTGCCAGCAGCTACAGGGTTTCTGGGGCCAACGTCCTGACTTTC
.,.,TRBV6-1,TRBJ2-3,CASSYPTGTDTQYF,TGTGCCAGCAGCTACCCGACAGGCACAGATACGCAGTATTTT
.,.,TRBV9,TRBJ1-3,CASSSKGVTSGNTIYF,TGTGCCAGCAGCTCTAAAGGGGTCACCTCTGGAAACACCATATATTTT
.,.,TRBV7-3,TRBJ1-2,CASSLAGLSQVTGGYTF,TGTGCCAGCAGCTTAGCTGGGTTATCACAGGTGACGGGTGGCTACACCTTC
.,.,TRBV29-1,TRBJ1-2,CSAGGHGFGYTF,TGCAGCGCGGGGGGGCACGGATTTGGCTACACCTTC
.,TRBD2,TRBV30,TRBJ2-2,CALQGLASATGELFF,TGTGCCTTACAAGGACTAGCCTCGGCCACCGGGGAGCTGTTTTTT
.,.,TRBV4-3,TRBJ2-7,CASSLARVSPSYEQYF,TGCGCCAGCAGCCTCGCGAGGGTCAGCCCCTCCTACGAGCAGTACTTC
few,TRBD1,TRBV19,TRBJ2-6,CASSKGAKGANVLTF,TGTGCCAGTAGTAAGGGGGCAAAGGGGGCCAACGTCCTGACTTTC
.,.,TRBV6-1,TRBJ2-7,CASSARGREQYF,TGTGCCAGCAGTGCCCGGGGTCGAGAGCAGTACTTC
.,TRBD2,TRBV9,TRBJ2-1,CASSPQAGGLNEQFF,TGTGCCAGCAGCCCCCAGGCGGGGGGCTTGAATGAGCAGTTCTTC